This T cell receptor (beta chain) was documented in a study of memory CD8 T cells in hepatitis C reinfection. Libraries were prepared by immunoSEQ multiplex PCR; TCRdb keeps only in-frame clonotypes and omits some of them. The sample records about 50,000 clones, nearly 90% being singletons. Time point defined: late/post reinfection, 12 to 24 weeks after detection. The sorted cells went straight to TCR sequencing with no prior in vitro expansion. The TCR sequence derives from a man aged 18 to 35 with hepatitis C virus infection. Sequenced input: naive CD8+ T cells sorted from blood.

The CDR3 here is CASSLEYNNEQFF. In DNA, the CDR3 is TGTGCCAGCAGCTTGGAATACAACAATGAGCAGTTCTTC. The chain carries TRBV5-6 and TRBJ2-1; D is unresolved. The CDR3 consists of 13 residues. The V end lost 0 bases, the J end lost 5 bases, and 6 bases lay between the germline ends. Germline CDR1 reads SGHDT; CDR2 reads YYEEEE.